This TCR beta chain was captured in a study of blood T cell repertoires in COVID-19. For the study at large: There were acute and convalescent COVID-19 samples, and they came from the United States, Italy and Spain. The cDNA or gDNA used as material had been derived from T cells, B-cell-depleted T cells, or PBMCs.

The CDR3 extends over 15 amino acids. The germline V gene has CDR1 LGHNA and CDR2 YNFKEQ. With V trimmed by 4 bases and J by 3 bases, 3 bases remained unmatched. Here immunoSEQ multiplex PCR was the method, and the copy in TCRdb shows in-frame clones only, minus some. The data hold 130,000 to 150,000 clones, with roughly 77% observed a single time. The TCR sequence derives from a woman in her sixties or seventies with COVID-19, enrolled during active disease. The specimen was peripheral blood. The chain combines TRBV4-2 with TRBJ2-3; TRBD2 agrees at 11 bases. CDR3 nucleotide sequence: TGTGCCAGCAGCCTTACTAGCGGGGGAACAGATACGCAGTATTTT. Translation gives CASSLTSGGTDTQYF.